The next 9 T cell receptor beta chains were all read from a single sample in a study of shared clonotypes between healthy human individuals. Using immunoSEQ multiplex PCR, the repertoire was profiled, and TCRdb retains in-frame clones only, with some absent. There are a few million clones in the sample; over 85% occur only once, and around 0.14% lies in the top ten. The sequenced sample was naive CD4+ T cells sorted from blood. Sample subset: CD45RA+ positively selected. These receptors all stem from a man in his late teens or twenties in good health.

The chain joins TRBV7-9 to TRBJ2-1; 9 bases agree with TRBD2. The germline V gene encodes CDR1 SEHNR and CDR2 FQNEAQ (reference sequence). The J segment lost 6 bases and the V segment lost 6 bases, leaving 9 bases of the junction unmatched. The CDR3 consists of 15 residues. CDR3 loop: CASSKRGTSRNEQFF. The CDR3, as DNA: TGTGCCAGCAGTAAACGGGGGACTAGCCGCAATGAGCAGTTCTTC.

The genes are TRBV5-4 and TRBJ2-7, with a tentative D call TRBD2 (6 bases). The CDR3 runs to 14 residues. From germline, CDR1 is SGHNT and CDR2 YYREEE (reference sequence). The V end was cut by 1 base, the J end by 5 bases, with 13 bases between. CDR3 region: CASSLNRRVHEQYF. In DNA form, the CDR3 reads TGTGCCAGCAGCTTGAACAGGAGGGTCCACGAGCAGTACTTC.

This sequence joins TRBV6-5 and TRBJ1-2, with D perhaps matching TRBD1 (5 bases). This CDR3 contains 13 residues. V dropped 6 bases and J dropped 11 bases, with 19 bases sitting between them. Germline lookup yields CDR1 MNHEY and CDR2 SVGAGI. CDR3 sequence: CASREGPAQTYTF. CDR3 DNA sequence: TGTGCCAGCAGGGAGGGGCCGGCGCAGACGTACACCTTC.

The V gene is TRBV5-4, the J gene TRBJ2-2; tentative D call: TRBD2 (5 bases). The CDR3 is made up of 13 amino acids. V lost 4 bases, J lost 4 bases, and 8 bases lay in between. In germline, CDR1 is SGHNT, CDR2 YYREEE (reference sequence). CDR3 sequence reads: CASSRETTGELFF. CDR3 coding DNA: TGTGCCAGCAGCCGGGAAACCACCGGGGAGCTGTTTTTT.

V and J are TRBV10-2 and TRBJ1-2, with unresolved D. CDR1 is WSHSY, CDR2 SAAADI, per germline. V lost 0 bases to trimming and J lost 5 bases, with 4 bases between them. The CDR3 is 12 amino acids. CDR3 sequence reads: CASSESWYGYTF. Here the CDR3 DNA reads TGCGCCAGCAGTGAGTCCTGGTATGGCTACACCTTC.

The rearrangement uses TRBV9 and TRBJ2-2, with a tentative D call TRBD2 (5 bases). Trimming took 4 bases from V and 0 from J, leaving 16 bases between them. This CDR3 comprises 17 residues. Germline loops: CDR1 SGDLS, CDR2 YYNGEE. CDR3 nucleotides: TGTGCCAGCAGCCCGGAACGGGGATTCGCGAACACCGGGGAGCTGTTTTTT. Translation gives CASSPERGFANTGELFF.

The genes are TRBV15 and TRBJ2-7; 10 positions agree with TRBD1. V trimming: 3 bases; J trimming: 4 bases; junction bases outside the gene matches: 12. The CDR3 is made up of 17 amino acids. The germline gives CDR1 LNHNV, CDR2 YYDKDF (reference sequence). DNA of the CDR3: TGTGCCACCAGCAGTCAACCCGAAGGGACAGGGGCTTACGAGCAGTACTTC. As protein: CATSSQPEGTGAYEQYF.

The gene calls are TRBV4-3 and TRBJ2-3; 10 bases align to TRBD2. The CDR3 loop spans 17 amino acids. Per germline, CDR1 LGHNA and CDR2 YSLEER. Losses at the gene ends were 1 base for V and 8 bases for J; bases not matched to a gene: 12. CDR3 nucleotide sequence: TGCGCCAGCAGCCAAGTATCTGGGGGCGCTAGCGGGGGTACGCAGTATTTT. This gives the protein CASSQVSGGASGGTQYF.

The chain combines TRBV30 with TRBJ2-5; 9 positions agree with TRBD1. CDR1 is GTSNPN, CDR2 SVGIG, per germline (reference sequence). The CDR3 is made up of 15 amino acids. CDR3 in amino acids: CALSPGTGRGETQYF. CDR3 nucleotides: TGTGCTTTAAGTCCCGGGACAGGGAGGGGGGAGACCCAGTACTTC.